This entry lists 13 T cell receptor beta chains sequenced from one sample in a study of cytomegalovirus exposure and HLA in healthy donors. TCRdb's copy holds only in-frame clones and misses some; the assay was immunoSEQ multiplex PCR. The sample has roughly 330,000 clones, roughly 87% seen once. The source material was PBMCs. These receptors were collected from a woman in her twenties or thirties in good health and CMV-seropositive.

The V and J genes are TRBV4-1 and TRBJ2-7, with unresolved D. The V gene's germline CDR1 is MGHRA and CDR2 YSYEKL. This CDR3 is built from 14 residues. Trimming pared 0 bases from V and 2 bases from J, leaving 8 bases between. The chain's CDR3 is CASSQDSLTYEQYF. In nucleotides, the CDR3 is TGCGCCAGCAGCCAAGATAGCCTAACCTACGAGCAGTACTTC.

The V and J genes are TRBV11-2 and TRBJ2-7; TRBD2 is a possible D gene (6 bases). Germline V gene sequence: CDR1 SGHAT, CDR2 FQNNGV. The CDR3 sequence is 15 residues long. Deletions cut 0 bases from V and 4 bases from J, with 13 bases between. The CDR3 DNA is TGTGCCAGCAGCTTAGATGGGAGCGGAGGGTACGAGCAGTACTTC. Protein sequence: CASSLDGSGGYEQYF.

The genes are TRBV27 and TRBJ2-7; D is undetermined. V dropped 5 bases and J dropped 2 bases, with 10 bases sitting between them. The CDR3 is made up of 13 amino acids. CDR1 and CDR2 (germline): MNHEY, SMNVEV (reference sequence). CDR3 DNA: TGTGCCAGCAGTCGCACAGAGACCTACGAGCAGTACTTC. It codes for CASSRTETYEQYF.

The CDR3 spells CASSPISGQPTIEQFF. CDR3 in DNA: TGCGCCAGCAGCCCAATATCCGGGCAACCTACAATTGAGCAGTTCTTC. The chain links TRBV4-3 to TRBJ2-1; D is uncertain. This CDR3 spans 16 amino acids. The germline V and J ends were trimmed by 4 bases and 9 bases, with 22 bases remaining between them. Germline V gene sequence: CDR1 LGHNA, CDR2 YSLEER.

The V call is TRBV6-5, the J call TRBJ2-3; D gene unclear. Trimming removed 0 bases at V and 3 bases at J, with 10 bases between. This CDR3 contains 15 residues. CDR1 is MNHEY and CDR2 is SVGAGI in the germline V gene. The CDR3 region is CASSYSSPVTDTQYF. As DNA, the CDR3 is TGTGCCAGCAGTTACTCGAGCCCCGTAACAGATACGCAGTATTTT.

The rearrangement links TRBV5-1 to TRBJ2-7; possible D gene TRBD2, 6 bases. Germline V gives CDR1 SGHRS, CDR2 YFSETQ. This CDR3 region has 15 residues. With 1 base removed from V and 0 bases from J, the gap between germline ends came to 11 bases. CDR3 in amino acids: CASSLSGVNSYEQYF. DNA of the CDR3: TGCGCCAGCAGCTTGTCGGGGGTTAACTCCTACGAGCAGTACTTC.

The chain couples TRBV6-4 to TRBJ2-1; TRBD2 might be the D (5 bases). The CDR3 sequence is 15 residues long. CDR1 and CDR2 from the germline V gene are MRHNA and SNTAGT. V was clipped by 4 bases and J by 0 bases, with 10 bases between them. CDR3 DNA sequence: TGTGCCAGCAGTGTAGAGCGGAGCTCCTACAATGAGCAGTTCTTC. Translated, it gives CASSVERSSYNEQFF.

This chain uses TRBV20-1 with TRBJ2-7; D not resolved. The CDR3 consists of 10 residues. With 6 bases removed from V and 3 bases from J, the gap between germline ends came to 6 bases. Germline V gene lookup returns CDR1 DFQATT and CDR2 SNEGSKA (reference sequence). CDR3 region: CSAPNYEQYF. DNA for the CDR3: TGCAGTGCGCCCAACTACGAGCAGTACTTC.

This clone was recorded once. The chain uses TRBV6-5 and TRBJ1-1; 8 bases map to TRBD1. Trimming removed 3 bases from V and 7 bases from J; junction bases left unmatched: 13. Germline CDR1 MNHEY, CDR2 SVGAGI. CDR3 length: 16 residues. The CDR3 coding sequence is TGTGCCAGCAGTTATTCCCAACCAGGGGGCCTGCTTGAAGCTTTCTTT. Residues: CASSYSQPGGLLEAFF.

V and J are TRBV2 and TRBJ2-5; TRBD1 aligns across 8 bases. Germline V CDR1 and CDR2: SNHLY, FYNNEI. The CDR3 extends over 12 amino acids. Germline trimming cut 7 bases from V and 5 bases from J; bases unmatched to any gene: 3. The CDR3 sequence is CASIRGLETQYF. Here the CDR3 DNA reads TGTGCCAGCATCAGGGGGCTTGAGACCCAGTACTTC.

The V call is TRBV5-4, the J call TRBJ1-2; D perhaps matches TRBD1 (6 bases). Trimming cost V 3 bases and J 7 bases, with 16 bases left between them. From germline, CDR1 is SGHNT and CDR2 YYREEE (reference sequence). The CDR3 covers 14 residues. CDR3 DNA: TGTGCCAGCAGCTGGGGACAAGGGAGGGGTGGCTACACCTTC. The encoded protein is CASSWGQGRGGYTF.

This clone was detected only a few times. The chain employs TRBV30 and TRBJ2-2; D is perhaps TRBD2 (5 bases). CDR1 is GTSNPN and CDR2 is SVGIG in the germline V gene (reference sequence). The CDR3 runs 16 residues. V gave up 6 bases and J gave up 1 base, with 18 bases separating them. CDR3 sequence (DNA): TGTGCCTGCCTTATCGGGGTAGCGATGAACACCGGGGAGCTGTTTTTT. The encoded protein is CACLIGVAMNTGELFF.

V and J are TRBV7-2 and TRBJ1-5; perhaps TRBD1 as D (5 bases). Germline V lookup: CDR1 SGHTA, CDR2 FQGNSA. Trimming removed 1 base at V and 2 bases at J, with 6 bases between. The CDR3 consists of 14 residues. As DNA, the CDR3 is TGTGCCAGCAGCTTAGTACAGGGCAATCAGCCCCAGCATTTT. Its protein product is CASSLVQGNQPQHF.